The T cell receptor beta chain under discussion was sequenced for a study of breast tumors, draining lymph nodes, adjacent tissues. Overall study results and limits: Tumor and nontumor repertoires were significantly more similar in luminal-like than in basal-like breast cancer. The data were judged consistent with most tumor T cells coming from lymph node and expanding in tumor. Data only fit, rather than demonstrated, lymph node origin of most tumor T cells.

MiXCR, applied by TCRdb to the multiplex PCR reads, yields one record per CDR3 protein. Among about 15,000 distinct CDR3 sequences listed, around 47% were seen once. V was pared by 7 bases and J by 6 bases, with 15 bases between. CDR1 is MGHRA, CDR2 YSYEKL, per germline. This CDR3 region has 14 residues. By sample share, this clonotype is medium-sized. Its antigen is still unknown. The genes are TRBV4-1 and TRBJ2-2; D gene ambiguous. This sequence was found in a female donor with breast cancer. Some clones in this sample may be carry-over from other donors' samples. Sequenced: tumor-adjacent breast tissue. CDR3 sequence: CASTTTLFAGELFF. The CDR3 coding sequence is TGCGCCAGCACCACTACTCTATTCGCCGGGGAGCTGTTTTTT.